This T cell receptor (beta chain) derives from a study of PD-L1 blockade in urothelial cancer. Spiked synthetic TCR analogs estimated absolute template abundance per PCR. Assay used: immunoSEQ multiplex PCR; TCRdb lists only in-frame clones, some missing. The table shows roughly 46,000 clones, with about 85% occurring only once. V lost 4 bases and J lost 0; bases outside the gene matches: 5. This CDR3 is built from 16 residues. From germline, CDR1 is SGHNT and CDR2 YYREEE (reference sequence). Time point indicated: peripheral blood 6 weeks after treatment start. This TCR came from a man in his fifties or sixties with urothelial cancer. The starting material was PBMCs, obtained around atezolizumab (anti-PD-L1) treatment. The chain uses TRBV5-4 and TRBJ1-1; 11 bases align to TRBD1. This chain's CDR3 is CASSPGQGALNTEAFF. In nucleotides, the CDR3 is TGTGCCAGCAGCCCCGGACAGGGGGCCTTGAACACTGAAGCTTTCTTT.